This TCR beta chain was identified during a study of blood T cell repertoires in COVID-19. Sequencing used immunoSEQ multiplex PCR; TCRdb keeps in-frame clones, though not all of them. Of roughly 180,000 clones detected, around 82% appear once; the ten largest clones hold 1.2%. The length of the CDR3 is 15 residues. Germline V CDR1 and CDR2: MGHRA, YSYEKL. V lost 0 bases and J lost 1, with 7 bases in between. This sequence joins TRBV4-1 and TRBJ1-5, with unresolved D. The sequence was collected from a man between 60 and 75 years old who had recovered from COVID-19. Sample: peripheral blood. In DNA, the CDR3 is TGCGCCAGCAGCCAAGAGACGGGAAGCAATCAGCCCCAGCATTTT. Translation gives CASSQETGSNQPQHF.